Detailed here is one TCR beta chain. Its cognate antigen is unknown. Germline V gene data show CDR1 as SGDLS and CDR2 as YYNGEE. This CDR3 region has 14 residues. The junction had 6 bases not matched to a gene; V was cut back by 3 bases and J by 4 bases. This specimen belongs to a study of cytomegalovirus exposure and HLA in healthy donors. Study information: Earlier findings included roughly 120 million unique TCR beta sequences obtained from about 179 million T cells. Notes on the study in general: Some V segments (TRBV6-2 and TRBV6-3 among them) were excluded as indistinguishable. As a later analysis revealed, most CMV-associated TCR beta chains appeared HLA-restricted.

The PCR had 60 Vbeta and 13 Jbeta primers. Per the original methods: There were some 87 million unique TCR beta chains by a later count, and some 10 million of them were shared. Repertoires were generated with immunoSEQ multiplex PCR, while TCRdb's copy carries only in-frame clones and drops some. The V and J calls and clone size come from that table; D and trimming were worked out from the DNA. The data contain some 110,000 clones, approximately 79% of them singletons. This receptor was obtained from a man between 60 and 75 years old in good health and CMV-seropositive. The chain employs TRBV9 and TRBJ1-1; 7 bases are shared with TRBD1. Sequenced: PBMCs. CDR3: CASSGGQPTTEAFF. Here the CDR3 DNA reads TGTGCCAGCAGCGGGGGACAGCCGACCACTGAAGCTTTCTTT.